One sample yielded the 7 T cell receptor beta chains listed below, sequenced in a study of blood T cells in healthy people across ages. A second PCR of about 7 to 11 cycles used a sample-barcoded 5' primer and a J-beta primer mix. TCRdb fed the 5' RACE reads into MiXCR, producing one record per CDR3 protein. The sample includes some 1.5 million distinct CDR3 sequences, over 25% seen only once; the top ten take roughly 8%. Material: blood. The receptor source for this set is a woman in her thirties in good health.

This clonotype was picked up a small number of times. The chain recombines TRBV20-1 with TRBJ1-2, with TRBD1 as a possible D gene (6 bases). The CDR3 loop spans 12 amino acids. The V and J ends lost 4 bases and 6 bases respectively, with 12 bases between them. Per the germline V gene, CDR1 is DFQATT and CDR2 is SNEGSKA (reference sequence). In nucleotides, the CDR3 is TGCAGTGCTACCAGGGGAGTTGATGGCTACACCTTC. It encodes CSATRGVDGYTF.

This clonotype turned up a few times. Germline is not matched at one junction end, which may reflect a read error. This chain uses TRBV10-3 with TRBJ2-4; D call uncertain. The DNA matches TRBJ2-7 better at its end, which makes the J call doubtful. Germline CDR1 reads ENHRY; CDR2 reads SYGVKD. There are 13 residues in the CDR3. CDR3 protein: CAISDRNAYEQYF. The CDR3 region has the DNA TGTGCTATCAGTGACCGGAACGCCTACGAGCAGTACTTC.

This clonotype was counted at least ten times. The chain carries TRBV20-1 and TRBJ1-6; D unresolved. There are 14 residues in the CDR3. Trimming took 1 base from V and 14 from J, leaving 18 bases between them. Germline CDR1 reads DFQATT; CDR2 reads SNEGSKA (reference sequence). CDR3 sequence: CSARAPGGLMALHF. In DNA form, the CDR3 reads TGCAGTGCTAGAGCCCCCGGCGGATTAATGGCCCTCCACTTT.

The chain uses TRBV10-3 and TRBJ2-1; D gene uncertain. The germline gives CDR1 ENHRY, CDR2 SYGVKD. Trimming removed 9 bases from V and 0 bases from J, with 9 bases in between. The CDR3 contains 13 residues. Here the CDR3 reads CAITESSYNEQFF. DNA for the CDR3: TGTGCCATAACAGAAAGCTCCTACAATGAGCAGTTCTTC.

The chain combines TRBV4-3 with TRBJ2-1; 15 nucleotides align to TRBD2. The germline CDR1 and CDR2 sequences are LGHNA and YSLEER. The V and J ends lost 3 bases and 3 bases, in that order; junction bases with no gene match: 3. The CDR3 spans 17 residues. In DNA form, the CDR3 reads TGCGCCAGCAGCCAGGGACTAGCGGGAGGTATCTACAATGAGCAGTTCTTC. Translation: CASSQGLAGGIYNEQFF.

This clonotype appeared many times. The V gene is TRBV29-1, the J gene TRBJ2-1; TRBD2 aligns across 12 bases. V shed 4 bases and J 6 bases; nucleotides not matched to a gene: 4. The germline V gene encodes CDR1 SQVTM and CDR2 ANQGSEA. The CDR3 totals 14 residues. CDR3 sequence (DNA): TGCAGCGTTGGGTCTAGCGGGGGGGCCAATGAGCAGTTCTTC. Its translation is CSVGSSGGANEQFF.

This clonotype was seen a few times. J is TRBJ2-2 and V is TRBV2; possible D gene TRBD1, 5 bases. V lost 2 bases and J 4 bases, leaving 11 bases between the germline ends. Germline V CDR1 and CDR2: SNHLY, FYNNEI. The length of the CDR3 is 15 residues. CDR3 region: CASSEQGTVTGELFF. CDR3 nucleotides: TGTGCCAGCAGTGAACAGGGTACTGTCACCGGGGAGCTGTTTTTT.